The sequence of this T cell receptor (beta chain) was determined in a study of shared clonotypes between healthy human individuals. TCRdb's table, derived via immunoSEQ multiplex PCR, lists solely in-frame clones and lacks some. The sample consists of about a million clones, approximately 80% of them appearing once. To note about this clone: The likely explanation is a read error, given a far larger clone one base away.

The CDR3 is 13 amino acids. CDR1 is GTSNPN and CDR2 is SVGIG in the germline V gene (reference sequence). The sequenced material came from memory CD4+ T cells from PBMCs. Subset reported: CD45RA-negative fraction. The sequence was collected from a young man in good health. Some clones in this sample may be carry-over from other donors' samples. The chain has TRBV30 and TRBJ1-5; maybe TRBD1 (6 bases). The CDR3 loop reads CAWSRGNGQPQRF. Written as DNA, the CDR3 is TGTGCCTGGAGTAGGGGGAACGGGCAGCCCCAGCGTTTT.